The source of this T cell receptor beta chain is a study of CXCR3-negative and CXCR3-positive naive CD8 T cells. Study findings and constraints: More hydrophobic TRB CDR3s were found in CXCR3-positive naive cells than in CXCR3-negative naive cells. TRB CDR3 properties served as the basis for inferring TCR strength, and surface CD5 was comparable between naive subsets. Much lower diversity was found in memory CD8+ cells, while both naive subsets had comparably high diversity.

This CDR3 spans 14 amino acids. Germline values: CDR1 MDHEN, CDR2 SYDVKM. All TRB cDNA libraries came from 5' RACE performed with UMI labels. No DNA is given; TCRdb re-called the 5' RACE reads and lists each CDR3 protein once. The sample table includes approximately 47,000 distinct CDR3 sequences. With regard to this clonotype: Antigen: not known.

The sequenced material came from naive CXCR3- CD8+ T cells from blood. Indicated subset: CD45RO-CCR7+CD27+CD95- naive CD8+ T cells lacking CXCR3 (TNR3-). The chain employs TRBV28 and TRBJ1-1. This sequence was found in a human donor in good health. Some clones in this sample may be carry-over from other donors' samples. This CDR3 is CASAFSTMNTEAFF.